This TCR beta chain is from a study of blood T cell repertoires in COVID-19. Study details: Acute-phase and convalescent COVID-19 samples originated in the United States, Italy and Spain. The cDNA or gDNA used as material had been derived from T cells, B-cell-depleted T cells, or PBMCs.

In terms of age and location, participants ranged from roughly 18 to 89 years and lived in about 25 US areas. Donors were grouped by their self-reported clinical history. Profiling relied on immunoSEQ multiplex PCR, and the TCRdb table lists in-frame clones only, not all of them. The sample records a few hundred thousand clones, more than 75% being singletons. V was trimmed by 5 bases and J by 7 bases, leaving 16 bases between them. The CDR3 totals 15 residues. CDR1 is SGHRS and CDR2 is YFSETQ in the germline V gene. The source is a woman in her forties or fifties who had been exposed to COVID-19. The genes are TRBV5-1 and TRBJ1-6; tentative D call: TRBD1 (6 bases). Sequencing input: PBMCs or T cells enriched from blood (not recorded which). CDR3 protein: CASSTEGGYNSPLHF. DNA for the CDR3: TGCGCCAGCAGTACGGAGGGGGGGTACAATTCACCCCTCCACTTT.